This is a list of T cell receptor beta chains from one sample in a study of cytomegalovirus exposure and HLA in healthy donors. Measured with immunoSEQ multiplex PCR; TCRdb has only the in-frame clones, and not every one. Of around 72,000 clones listed, about 80% were seen once; the top ten hold around 6%. Sequenced material: PBMCs. The receptors were gathered from a man aged 50 or older in good health and CMV-seronegative. Each CDR3 is given with its conserved first and last residue. D genes are given only for firm matches. Only some rows state a clone size, as once, few, many or a class for expanded clones.

J gene: TRBJ2-7
V gene: TRBV6-5
clone size: NA
D gene: TRBD1
CDR3 DNA: TGTGCCAGCAGTCCCGGGACAGGGGCCGAGCAGTACTTC
CDR3 protein: CASSPGTGAEQYF

J gene: TRBJ2-7
V gene: TRBV28
clone size: NA
D gene: NA
CDR3 DNA: TGTGCCAGCAGTTTCCAGGGAACCTACGAGCAGTACTTC
CDR3 protein: CASSFQGTYEQYF

J gene: TRBJ2-7
V gene: TRBV21-1
clone size: NA
D gene: NA
CDR3 DNA: TGTGCCAGCGCTAAGCACCGGACGGGGTACGAGCAGTACTTC
CDR3 protein: CASAKHRTGYEQYF

J gene: TRBJ2-7
V gene: TRBV4-2
clone size: NA
D gene: TRBD1
CDR3 DNA: TGTGCCAGCAGCCAAATTATTGGGACAGGGGGCGGAGAGCAGTACTTC
CDR3 protein: CASSQIIGTGGGEQYF

J gene: TRBJ1-1
V gene: TRBV30
clone size: NA
D gene: TRBD1
CDR3 DNA: TGTGCCTGGAGTGTAGGGACAGGGGTTACTGAAGCTTTCTTT
CDR3 protein: CAWSVGTGVTEAFF

J gene: TRBJ1-3
V gene: TRBV30
clone size: once
D gene: NA
CDR3 DNA: TGTGCCTGGAGCGAAGGGAGGCCTAACTCTGGAAACACCATATATTTT
CDR3 protein: CAWSEGRPNSGNTIYF

J gene: TRBJ2-7
V gene: TRBV6-4
clone size: NA
D gene: TRBD1
CDR3 DNA: TGTGCCAGCAGTGAAGGGACAGGGCCCACCTACGAGCAGTACTTC
CDR3 protein: CASSEGTGPTYEQYF

J gene: TRBJ1-1
V gene: TRBV7-2
clone size: few
D gene: NA
CDR3 DNA: TGTGCCAGCAGCTTAGCGCTCGGGGGCACTGAAGCTTTCTTT
CDR3 protein: CASSLALGGTEAFF

J gene: TRBJ2-7
V gene: TRBV2
clone size: NA
D gene: NA
CDR3 DNA: TGTGCCAGCCGACCAAAAGTACTAGCTTCGGTCGGGCAGTACTTC
CDR3 protein: CASRPKVLASVGQYF

J gene: TRBJ2-1
V gene: TRBV9
clone size: NA
D gene: NA
CDR3 DNA: TGTGCCAGCAGCGCCGGCGGGAATGAGCAGTTCTTC
CDR3 protein: CASSAGGNEQFF

J gene: TRBJ1-1
V gene: TRBV27
clone size: NA
D gene: NA
CDR3 DNA: TGTGCCAGCAGTTTTGGGCAGGGGAACACTGAAGCTTTCTTT
CDR3 protein: CASSFGQGNTEAFF

J gene: TRBJ2-7
V gene: TRBV6-6
clone size: NA
D gene: TRBD2
CDR3 DNA: TGTGCCAGCTTCGGCCCTAGCGGGGTCCCCTACGAGCAGTACTTC
CDR3 protein: CASFGPSGVPYEQYF

J gene: TRBJ1-1
V gene: TRBV18
clone size: NA
D gene: NA
CDR3 DNA: TGTGCCAGCTCCTCGACAGAGAACACTGAAGCTTTCTTT
CDR3 protein: CASSSTENTEAFF

J gene: TRBJ1-2
V gene: TRBV19
clone size: NA
D gene: NA
CDR3 DNA: TGTGCCAGCCGGGATGGACAGCCACAGTCCTTCTACTATGGCTACACCTTC
CDR3 protein: CASRDGQPQSFYYGYTF

J gene: TRBJ2-6
V gene: TRBV27
clone size: NA
D gene: NA
CDR3 DNA: TGTGCCAGCACCGCTAGGTGGCTCCCTGGGGCCAACGTCCTGACTTTC
CDR3 protein: CASTARWLPGANVLTF

J gene: TRBJ1-2
V gene: TRBV5-1
clone size: NA
D gene: NA
CDR3 DNA: TGCGCCAGCAGCTTGGCCGCAGGGAAGGATGGCTACACCTTC
CDR3 protein: CASSLAAGKDGYTF

J gene: TRBJ1-2
V gene: TRBV5-1
clone size: NA
D gene: NA
CDR3 DNA: TGCGCCAGCAGCTTGAGTTTTCGAGACAGCGGGACCAAAGGCTACACCTTC
CDR3 protein: CASSLSFRDSGTKGYTF

J gene: TRBJ2-1
V gene: TRBV5-6
clone size: few
D gene: NA
CDR3 DNA: TGTGCCAGCAGCTTGTCGGGGAAGTTCTTCTTC
CDR3 protein: CASSLSGKFFF

J gene: TRBJ1-1
V gene: TRBV27
clone size: NA
D gene: NA
CDR3 DNA: TGTGCCAGCAGTCCCCCTACCGGGGGCACTGAAGCTTTCTTT
CDR3 protein: CASSPPTGGTEAFF

J gene: TRBJ1-5
V gene: TRBV6-1
clone size: NA
D gene: NA
CDR3 DNA: TGTGCCAGCAGCTCAGGGGTTCGGCAGCCCCAGCATTTT
CDR3 protein: CASSSGVRQPQHF

J gene: TRBJ2-2
V gene: TRBV5-1
clone size: once
D gene: NA
CDR3 DNA: TGCGCCAGCAGCTTGTACGGGGATCCCTCCGGGGAGCTGTTTTTT
CDR3 protein: CASSLYGDPSGELFF

J gene: TRBJ2-2
V gene: TRBV4-1
clone size: NA
D gene: TRBD2
CDR3 DNA: TGCGCCAGCAGCCGAGCGGGAGAGGGCACCGGGGAGCTGTTTTTT
CDR3 protein: CASSRAGEGTGELFF

J gene: TRBJ2-2
V gene: TRBV19
clone size: NA
D gene: TRBD2
CDR3 DNA: TGTGCCAGTAGTATTGAGGGGAGGGCCGGGGAGCTGTTTTTT
CDR3 protein: CASSIEGRAGELFF

J gene: TRBJ1-2
V gene: TRBV28
clone size: NA
D gene: TRBD1
CDR3 DNA: TGTGCCAGCACCAGAAGGGGGCTTGGCTACACCTTC
CDR3 protein: CASTRRGLGYTF

J gene: TRBJ1-2
V gene: TRBV2
clone size: NA
D gene: NA
CDR3 DNA: TGTGCCAGCAGAGGGGACTACGGCTACACCTTC
CDR3 protein: CASRGDYGYTF

J gene: TRBJ1-5
V gene: TRBV27
clone size: NA
D gene: NA
CDR3 DNA: TGTGCCAGCAGTTTTGGAGGAAATCAGCCCCAGCATTTT
CDR3 protein: CASSFGGNQPQHF

J gene: TRBJ1-1
V gene: TRBV7-9
clone size: NA
D gene: NA
CDR3 DNA: TGTGCCAGCAGCTCGAGGGATTTCATGAACACTGAAGCTTTCTTT
CDR3 protein: CASSSRDFMNTEAFF

J gene: TRBJ2-7
V gene: TRBV5-1
clone size: NA
D gene: TRBD2
CDR3 DNA: TGCGCCAGCAGCGTGTATAGCGGGCCCTCCTACGAGCAGTACTTC
CDR3 protein: CASSVYSGPSYEQYF

J gene: TRBJ1-2
V gene: TRBV4-1
clone size: NA
D gene: NA
CDR3 DNA: TGCGCCAGCAGCCAATCGCTGGCGGAAAGACGAGGCTACACCTTC
CDR3 protein: CASSQSLAERRGYTF

J gene: TRBJ1-4
V gene: TRBV28
clone size: NA
D gene: NA
CDR3 DNA: TGTGCCAGTATAAAACTGTTTTTT
CDR3 protein: CASIKLFF

J gene: TRBJ2-3
V gene: TRBV4-2
clone size: few
D gene: TRBD2
CDR3 DNA: TGTGCCAGCAGCCGGACTAGCGGGGCTAGCACAGATACGCAGTATTTT
CDR3 protein: CASSRTSGASTDTQYF

J gene: TRBJ2-3
V gene: TRBV11-3
clone size: few
D gene: NA
CDR3 DNA: TGTGCCAGCAGCTTCGGCAGGTCAGATACGCAGTATTTT
CDR3 protein: CASSFGRSDTQYF

J gene: TRBJ2-5
V gene: TRBV2
clone size: NA
D gene: NA
CDR3 DNA: TGTGCCAGCATTCCGACTCGGGAGACCCAGTACTTC
CDR3 protein: CASIPTRETQYF

J gene: TRBJ1-1
V gene: TRBV5-3
clone size: NA
D gene: NA
CDR3 DNA: TGTGCCAGAAGCTTGGGGCCAGGGGCTCCCTATCCCGAAGCTTTCTTT
CDR3 protein: CARSLGPGAPYPEAFF

J gene: TRBJ1-2
V gene: TRBV5-4
clone size: NA
D gene: NA
CDR3 DNA: TGTGCCAGCAGGTTTAACTCCAACTATGGCTACACCTTC
CDR3 protein: CASRFNSNYGYTF

J gene: TRBJ2-5
V gene: TRBV11-2
clone size: NA
D gene: TRBD1
CDR3 DNA: TGTGCCAGCAGCCGGGGACAGTTACAAGAGACCCAGTACTTC
CDR3 protein: CASSRGQLQETQYF

J gene: TRBJ1-1
V gene: TRBV7-9
clone size: NA
D gene: TRBD1
CDR3 DNA: TGTGCCAGCAGCCAGGACAGGCTCTTATCCGAAGCTTTCTTT
CDR3 protein: CASSQDRLLSEAFF

J gene: TRBJ2-1
V gene: TRBV4-1
clone size: NA
D gene: NA
CDR3 DNA: TGCGCCAGCAGCCAAGATCAAGGACTGGGGCAGTTCTTC
CDR3 protein: CASSQDQGLGQFF

J gene: TRBJ1-1
V gene: TRBV28
clone size: few
D gene: TRBD1
CDR3 DNA: TGTGCCAGCAGGGGGTGGACAGGAGCTTTCTTT
CDR3 protein: CASRGWTGAFF

J gene: TRBJ2-7
V gene: TRBV7-2
clone size: few
D gene: TRBD2
CDR3 DNA: TGTGCCAGCAGCTACAGCGGGAGTGAATGGATCGAGCAGTACTTC
CDR3 protein: CASSYSGSEWIEQYF

J gene: TRBJ1-2
V gene: TRBV5-5
clone size: NA
D gene: TRBD1
CDR3 DNA: TGTGCCAGCAGCGCTTACGGGACAGTGACTAACTATGGCTACACCTTC
CDR3 protein: CASSAYGTVTNYGYTF

J gene: TRBJ2-2
V gene: TRBV5-1
clone size: few
D gene: TRBD2
CDR3 DNA: TGCGCCAGCAGCTGGGCTAGCGGGAGCCAAGTGAACACCGGGGAGCTGTTTTTT
CDR3 protein: CASSWASGSQVNTGELFF

J gene: TRBJ1-4
V gene: TRBV7-9
clone size: few
D gene: NA
CDR3 DNA: TGTGCCAGCAGCTTAGTCTTGGGCGGGTATGAAAAACTGTTTTTT
CDR3 protein: CASSLVLGGYEKLFF

J gene: TRBJ2-1
V gene: TRBV7-2
clone size: NA
D gene: TRBD2
CDR3 DNA: TGTGCCAGCAGTTTTACTAGCGGGGGATCCAATGAGCAGTTCTTC
CDR3 protein: CASSFTSGGSNEQFF

J gene: TRBJ2-2
V gene: TRBV18
clone size: NA
D gene: NA
CDR3 DNA: TGTGCCAGCTCACGAACCGGGACTTACACCGGGGAGCTGTTTTTT
CDR3 protein: CASSRTGTYTGELFF

J gene: TRBJ1-2
V gene: TRBV5-4
clone size: once
D gene: NA
CDR3 DNA: TGTGCCAGCAGCTTAGCACAGCGGGGGGACTATGGCTACACCTTC
CDR3 protein: CASSLAQRGDYGYTF

J gene: TRBJ1-4
V gene: TRBV7-9
clone size: NA
D gene: TRBD1
CDR3 DNA: TGTGCCAGCAGCACTGGGGACAGGGAGGGGGAAAAACTGTTTTTT
CDR3 protein: CASSTGDREGEKLFF

J gene: TRBJ1-1
V gene: TRBV6-5
clone size: few
D gene: NA
CDR3 DNA: TGTGCCAGCAGTTACGCCGGACAGTTTAACACAGAGTCTTTCTTT
CDR3 protein: CASSYAGQFNTESFF

J gene: TRBJ2-7
V gene: TRBV2
clone size: NA
D gene: NA
CDR3 DNA: TGTGCCAGCAGTGACCCACGGGACTTCTACGAGCAGTACTTC
CDR3 protein: CASSDPRDFYEQYF

J gene: TRBJ2-3
V gene: TRBV11-3
clone size: once
D gene: NA
CDR3 DNA: TGTGCCAGCAGCCCCTTCGACAGTCCAGATACGCAGTATTTT
CDR3 protein: CASSPFDSPDTQYF

J gene: TRBJ2-7
V gene: TRBV28
clone size: NA
D gene: NA
CDR3 DNA: TGTGCCAGCAGTTTACCAATACCGGGAGAGCAGTACTTC
CDR3 protein: CASSLPIPGEQYF

J gene: TRBJ2-2
V gene: TRBV7-2
clone size: NA
D gene: TRBD2
CDR3 DNA: TGTGCCAGCAGCTTAAAAGCGGGGGGCGCCGGGGAGCTGTTTTTT
CDR3 protein: CASSLKAGGAGELFF

J gene: TRBJ2-3
V gene: TRBV30
clone size: NA
D gene: NA
CDR3 DNA: TGTGCCGGTACTAGTTATTCAACAGATACGCAGTATTTT
CDR3 protein: CAGTSYSTDTQYF

J gene: TRBJ1-2
V gene: TRBV30
clone size: few
D gene: NA
CDR3 DNA: TGTGCCTGGACCGTCGTGATGGAGGGCTACACCTTC
CDR3 protein: CAWTVVMEGYTF

J gene: TRBJ2-1
V gene: TRBV4-1
clone size: NA
D gene: NA
CDR3 DNA: TGCGCCAGCAGCCAAGAAGGCGGGATAGTTTCGAAGGAAAAGCAGTTCTTC
CDR3 protein: CASSQEGGIVSKEKQFF